The clone carrying this TCR beta chain was seen at least ten times. Its specificity is not known. These data come from a study of regulatory T cells in long-lasting Graves disease. Study as a whole: Positive TSH receptor antibodies alongside over 5 years of antithyroid drugs were what marked Graves' disease as persistent. Study conclusions and caveats: Having only a small sample size may have limited accuracy. Persistent disease showed a preference for TRBV28, TRBJ1-2 and TRBJ2-5.

Time point described: persistent/refractory GD, antithyroid drugs over 5 years with positive TRAb. The authors made the TCR library using RNA they extracted from PBMCs. Graves' disease diagnosis relied on American Thyroid Association guidelines. Arm-PCR of CDR3 regions and iRepertoire HTBI primers were the basis on which TCR beta libraries were built. TCRdb reanalysed the multiplex PCR reads using MiXCR and keeps one entry per CDR3 protein. The sample has roughly 450,000 distinct CDR3 sequences, about 22% seen once. Trimming took 6 bases from V and 3 from J; bases not matched to a gene: 17. The germline V gene encodes CDR1 MDHEN and CDR2 SYDVKM. There are 17 residues in the CDR3.

The J gene is TRBJ2-7, the V gene TRBV28, with 7 bases aligning to TRBD1. The origin of this receptor is a female donor with Graves disease. This material consisted of peripheral blood mononuclear cells (PBMCs), taken when the disease was refractory, from a patient treated with antithyroid drugs. CDR3 region: CASSLVPSGDRDYEQYF. CDR3 nucleotide sequence: TGTGCCAGCAGCCTGGTACCGTCAGGAGACAGGGACTACGAGCAGTACTTC.